This T cell receptor beta chain was captured by sequencing in a study of long-term antiretroviral therapy in people with HIV. Overall study results and limits: Pre-ART clonal expansion yielded clones that dominated the repertoire at all time points. An increase in diversity followed ART, yet levels stayed below transplant donor controls. Older ART regimens were possibly in use when the blood was collected between about 2004 and 2018.

Regarding this clone: What it binds is not known.

Survey-level immunoSEQ v3.0 assays were run. The method was immunoSEQ multiplex PCR; TCRdb's version includes in-frame clones alone and lacks a portion of them. The sample carries about 20,000 clones, around four fifths recorded once. Germline V lookup: CDR1 SGHTA, CDR2 FQGNSA. Trimming left V 4 bases short and J 10 bases short, with 20 bases between. The CDR3 is made up of 16 amino acids. None of the participants with HIV were treated outside the United States. This clonotype was sampled from a woman aged 45-59 years with HIV. This sequence joins TRBV7-2 and TRBJ1-6, with D hard to call. Sequencing was performed on unsorted PBMCs, taken 0.3 years after starting antiretroviral therapy. The CDR3 coding sequence is TGTGCCAGCAGCTCATCGCCCACAGTGTTGCAATCACCCCTCCACTTT. This translates into CASSSSPTVLQSPLHF.